This is a list of T cell receptor beta chains from one sample in a study of shared clonotypes between healthy human individuals. Some clones are missing from TCRdb's copy, which holds only in-frame ones; the method was immunoSEQ multiplex PCR. The sample includes millions of clones, 90% to 95% of them seen just once. The sequenced material came from naive CD4+ T cells sorted from blood. These receptors all stem from a man aged 18 to 35 in good health. CDR3s include the opening cysteine and the closing phenylalanine or tryptophan. Fields, in order: CDR3 length, clone size, J gene, V gene, D gene, CDR3 protein, CDR3 DNA. A D gene is named only where the DNA matches it firmly. The size field is filled for only some rows; it gives once, few, many or a size class.

len: 15
abundance: .
j_gene: TRBJ2-7
v_gene: TRBV5-1
d_gene: TRBD1
CDR3aa: CASSSYRDRDYEQYF
CDR3nt: TGCGCCAGCAGTTCGTACCGGGACAGGGACTACGAGCAGTACTTC

len: 15
abundance: .
j_gene: TRBJ1-3
v_gene: TRBV5-6
d_gene: .
CDR3aa: CASSSGRISGNTIYF
CDR3nt: TGTGCCAGCAGCTCCGGAAGGATCTCTGGAAACACCATATATTTT

len: 15
abundance: .
j_gene: TRBJ1-4
v_gene: TRBV6-5
d_gene: .
CDR3aa: CASRTAEGRGEKLFF
CDR3nt: TGTGCCAGCAGGACCGCCGAGGGGAGAGGTGAAAAACTGTTTTTT

len: 14
abundance: .
j_gene: TRBJ1-1
v_gene: TRBV30
d_gene: .
CDR3aa: CAWSYGGLNTEAFF
CDR3nt: TGTGCCTGGAGTTATGGGGGCTTGAACACTGAAGCTTTCTTT

len: 16
abundance: .
j_gene: TRBJ2-1
v_gene: TRBV7-2
d_gene: .
CDR3aa: CASSLESSGSYNEQFF
CDR3nt: TGTGCCAGCAGCTTAGAGTCCTCAGGATCCTACAATGAGCAGTTCTTC

len: 14
abundance: .
j_gene: TRBJ1-1
v_gene: TRBV10-3
d_gene: .
CDR3aa: CAISEVKDRTEAFF
CDR3nt: TGTGCCATCAGTGAAGTAAAGGATAGGACTGAAGCTTTCTTT

len: 13
abundance: .
j_gene: TRBJ2-3
v_gene: TRBV10-3
d_gene: TRBD2
CDR3aa: CAISELAADTQYF
CDR3nt: TGTGCCATCAGTGAACTAGCGGCTGATACGCAGTATTTT

len: 13
abundance: .
j_gene: TRBJ2-1
v_gene: TRBV4-1
d_gene: TRBD2
CDR3aa: CASSQPGLAEQFF
CDR3nt: TGCGCCAGCAGCCAACCCGGACTAGCTGAGCAGTTCTTC

len: 19
abundance: .
j_gene: TRBJ1-3
v_gene: TRBV7-6
d_gene: TRBD1
CDR3aa: CASSLDVRDRVNSGNTIYF
CDR3nt: TGTGCCAGCAGCTTAGACGTCCGGGACAGGGTAAACTCTGGAAACACCATATATTTT

len: 13
abundance: once
j_gene: TRBJ1-1
v_gene: TRBV9
d_gene: .
CDR3aa: CASRRGADTEAFF
CDR3nt: TGTGCCAGCAGAAGGGGCGCGGACACTGAAGCTTTCTTT

len: 12
abundance: .
j_gene: TRBJ2-7
v_gene: TRBV19
d_gene: .
CDR3aa: CASSSDSYEQYF
CDR3nt: TGTGCCAGTAGTAGCGACAGCTACGAGCAGTACTTC

len: 15
abundance: .
j_gene: TRBJ2-7
v_gene: TRBV11-1
d_gene: .
CDR3aa: CASSQSQGYTYEQYF
CDR3nt: TGTGCCAGCAGCCAAAGCCAGGGATATACCTACGAGCAGTACTTC

len: 14
abundance: .
j_gene: TRBJ1-4
v_gene: TRBV6-5
d_gene: TRBD1
CDR3aa: CASSLGQGEGKLFF
CDR3nt: TGTGCCAGCAGCCTGGGACAGGGAGAGGGAAAACTGTTTTTT

len: 16
abundance: .
j_gene: TRBJ2-1
v_gene: TRBV6-6
d_gene: .
CDR3aa: CASSYGIGGGHNEQFF
CDR3nt: TGTGCCAGCAGTTACGGGATAGGCGGGGGCCACAATGAGCAGTTCTTC

len: 14
abundance: .
j_gene: TRBJ1-2
v_gene: TRBV19
d_gene: .
CDR3aa: CASTRAGAEYGYTF
CDR3nt: TGTGCCAGTACGCGGGCAGGGGCGGAATATGGCTACACCTTC

len: 15
abundance: .
j_gene: TRBJ2-5
v_gene: TRBV7-9
d_gene: .
CDR3aa: CASSLGGQIQETQYF
CDR3nt: TGTGCCAGCAGCTTAGGAGGACAGATACAAGAGACCCAGTACTTC

len: 17
abundance: once
j_gene: TRBJ2-6
v_gene: TRBV5-1
d_gene: .
CDR3aa: CASSLDGAQSGANVLTF
CDR3nt: TGCGCCAGCAGCCTGGACGGGGCTCAATCTGGGGCCAACGTCCTGACTTTC

len: 13
abundance: .
j_gene: TRBJ1-1
v_gene: TRBV6-5
d_gene: .
CDR3aa: CVSERGRDTEAFF
CDR3nt: TGTGTCAGCGAACGGGGGCGGGACACTGAAGCTTTCTTT

len: 14
abundance: .
j_gene: TRBJ1-4
v_gene: TRBV5-1
d_gene: .
CDR3aa: CASSPQVLNEKLFF
CDR3nt: TGCGCCAGCAGCCCACAGGTCCTTAATGAAAAACTGTTTTTT

len: 13
abundance: .
j_gene: TRBJ1-5
v_gene: TRBV6-1
d_gene: .
CDR3aa: CASSGQGTQPQHF
CDR3nt: TGTGCCAGCAGTGGTCAGGGGACTCAGCCCCAGCATTTT

len: 14
abundance: .
j_gene: TRBJ1-2
v_gene: TRBV6-5
d_gene: .
CDR3aa: CATLGSGREIGYTF
CDR3nt: TGTGCCACCCTGGGTTCTGGCAGGGAAATTGGCTACACCTTC

len: 16
abundance: .
j_gene: TRBJ2-1
v_gene: TRBV4-2
d_gene: .
CDR3aa: CASSQASGSSYNEQFF
CDR3nt: TGTGCCAGCAGCCAGGCCTCGGGAAGCTCCTACAATGAGCAGTTCTTC

len: 12
abundance: .
j_gene: TRBJ2-7
v_gene: TRBV6-1
d_gene: .
CDR3aa: CASSEGVFLQYF
CDR3nt: TGTGCCAGCAGTGAAGGGGTTTTTTTGCAGTACTTC

len: 13
abundance: .
j_gene: TRBJ2-7
v_gene: TRBV6-5
d_gene: TRBD1
CDR3aa: CASRPQGLYEQYF
CDR3nt: TGTGCCAGCAGGCCACAGGGGCTCTACGAGCAGTACTTC

len: 16
abundance: .
j_gene: TRBJ1-6
v_gene: TRBV30
d_gene: .
CDR3aa: CAWSVGRVGVDSPLHF
CDR3nt: TGTGCCTGGAGTGTGGGTAGGGTAGGTGTCGATTCACCCCTCCACTTT

len: 20
abundance: .
j_gene: TRBJ1-2
v_gene: TRBV6-7
d_gene: .
CDR3aa: CASSYGTGRGTCRGPYGYTF
CDR3nt: TGTGCCAGCAGTTACGGAACAGGACGGGGAACGTGCCGAGGCCCCTATGGCTACACCTTC

len: 14
abundance: .
j_gene: TRBJ1-2
v_gene: TRBV11-2
d_gene: TRBD1
CDR3aa: CASSPSGQDYGYTF
CDR3nt: TGTGCCAGCAGTCCTTCCGGACAGGACTATGGCTACACCTTC

len: 11
abundance: .
j_gene: TRBJ2-3
v_gene: TRBV7-2
d_gene: .
CDR3aa: CASSSSNTQYF
CDR3nt: TGTGCCAGCAGCTCCTCAAATACGCAGTATTTT

len: 13
abundance: once
j_gene: TRBJ1-6
v_gene: TRBV6-5
d_gene: .
CDR3aa: CASSYKPNSPLHF
CDR3nt: TGTGCCAGCAGTTATAAACCCAATTCACCCCTCCACTTT